The subject of this entry is one TCR beta chain. What it recognizes is unknown. This entry belongs to a study of shared clonotypes between healthy human individuals. Deep level was the assay's run setting. Using immunoSEQ multiplex PCR, the repertoire was profiled, and TCRdb retains in-frame clones only, with some absent. The data hold a few hundred thousand clones, with roughly 85% observed a single time. Study-wide results and limits: Owing to a small donor count, the genetic and exposure-history diversity represented was limited.

V dropped 0 bases and J dropped 6 bases, with 6 bases sitting between them. The CDR3 is 13 amino acids. CDR1 is LNHNV, CDR2 YYDKDF, per germline (reference sequence). The chain combines TRBV15 with TRBJ1-5; D not certain. The sequenced sample consisted of PBMCs. The source of this sequence is a woman between 40 and 50 years old in good health. Some clones in this sample may be carry-over from other donors' samples. The CDR3 coding sequence is TGTGCCACCAGCAGAGATCCAAGTCAGCCCCAGCATTTT. Amino acids: CATSRDPSQPQHF.